This TCR beta chain was captured in a study of shared clonotypes between healthy human individuals. Germline assignment: CDR1 SGHNT and CDR2 YENEEA. This CDR3 spans 14 amino acids. Between the trimmed V and J ends, which lost 0 bases and 6 bases, there was a span of 10 bases. About this clone itself: Its antigen is unidentified.

Here immunoSEQ multiplex PCR was the method, and the copy in TCRdb shows in-frame clones only, minus some. The top ten clones hold around 0.058% of a sample with some 580,000 clones, around 97% of them seen once. General study points: When compared with the clonotypes that were shared by all four sorted-subset donors, the non-shared clonotypes turned out to have lower generation probabilities.

The sample consisted of naive CD4+ T cells sorted from blood. Subset indicated: CD45RA+ positively selected. This chain links TRBV11-3 with TRBJ2-3; the D is unclear. This TCR was sampled from a woman aged 25 to 39 in good health. The CDR3 region has the DNA TGTGCCAGCAGCTTAGATCCCCTGGGGGATACGCAGTATTTT. This translates into CASSLDPLGDTQYF. Looking up the rest from reference TRBV11-3 and TRBJ2-3 gives the full variable domain: EAGVVQSPRYKIIEKKQPVAFWCNPISGHNTLYWYLQNLGQGPELLIRYENEEAVDDSQLPKDRFSAERLKGVDSTLKIQPAELGDSAVYLCASSLDPLGDTQYFGPGTRLTVL.